This T cell receptor beta chain was profiled in a study of vaccination effects on CD4 cells after COVID-19. Study-wide background: Two doses of either BNT162b2 or mRNA-1273 were given to each participant. Regarding the study as a whole: There were few convalescent patients in the study and no early post-infection timepoints.

At the end of 10 days of culture, CD4+ T cells were isolated. According to the study, vaccine recipients showed no prior SARS-CoV-2 infection and negative nucleocapsid antibodies. In the cultures, half the medium was exchanged for IL-2 medium on days 3 and 7. The CDR3 is 11 amino acids. Germline CDR1 is MNHEY and CDR2 is SMNVEV (reference sequence). V lost 5 bases, J lost 2 bases, and 4 bases lay in between. About this clone: Its antigen remains unknown.

The assay was immunoSEQ multiplex PCR, and TCRdb's table has in-frame clones only and misses some. The table shows some 30,000 clones, with roughly 70% occurring only once. Sequenced here: CD4+ T cells from PBMCs cultured without peptide, sampled before COVID-19 vaccination. The chain couples TRBV27 to TRBJ2-7; no reliable D call. This sequence originates from a human donor who received a COVID-19 vaccine. The CDR3 DNA follows: TGTGCCAGCAGTGGGGCCTACGAGCAGTACTTC. Translation: CASSGAYEQYF.